A single sample gave rise to the 13 T cell receptor beta chains below, sequenced in a study of cytomegalovirus exposure and HLA in healthy donors. The study ran its PCR with 60 Vbeta and 13 Jbeta primers. Data came from immunoSEQ multiplex PCR; TCRdb stores just in-frame clones and leaves some out. The repertoire has about 140,000 clones, 70% to 80% of them found once; the top ten carry 2.1%. Sequenced material: PBMCs. All receptors derive from a woman between 55 and 75 years old in good health and CMV-seropositive.

This sequence joins TRBV5-1 and TRBJ1-1; 7 bases are shared with TRBD1. CDR3 length: 14 amino acids. V lost 4 bases and J lost 1; bases outside the gene matches: 4. CDR1 SGHRS and CDR2 YFSETQ come from the germline V gene. The DNA of the CDR3 is TGCGCCAGCAGCACCAGGACAGGGAACACTGAAGCTTTCTTT. This sequence encodes CASSTRTGNTEAFF. Full variable domain (rest looked up from reference TRBV5-1 and TRBJ1-1): KAGVTQTPRYLIKTRGQQVTLSCSPISGHRSVSWYQQTPGQGLQFLFEYFSETQRNKGNFPGRFSGRQFSNSRSEMNVSTLELGDSALYLCASSTRTGNTEAFFGQGTRLTVV.

This chain joins TRBV30 and TRBJ2-1; 11 nucleotides agree with TRBD2. The CDR3 is 14 residues long. The J segment lost 8 bases and the V segment lost 2 bases, leaving 5 bases of the junction unmatched. The V gene's germline CDR1 is GTSNPN and CDR2 SVGIG (reference sequence). The CDR3 protein is CAWSFTSGSYEQFF. The CDR3 nucleotides are TGTGCCTGGAGTTTTACTAGCGGGAGCTATGAGCAGTTCTTC. The full variable domain, in which reference TRBV30 and TRBJ2-1 provide the parts outside the CDR3, is SQTIHQWPATLVQPVGSPLSLECTVEGTSNPNLYWYRQAAGRGLQLLFYSVGIGQISSEVPQNLSASRPQDRQFILSSKKLLLSDSGFYLCAWSFTSGSYEQFFGPGTRLTVL.

This clone was observed a handful of times. V is TRBV18 and J is TRBJ1-2; D gene uncertain. CDR3 length equals 15 residues. Trimming left V 0 bases short and J 4 bases short, with 12 bases between. The germline V gene encodes CDR1 KGHSH and CDR2 LQKENI. In DNA, the CDR3 is TGTGCCAGCTCACCACCGGAGGGAGGAAGCTATGGCTACACCTTC. Amino acid sequence: CASSPPEGGSYGYTF.

The table lists this clone with a few counts. J is TRBJ2-1 and V is TRBV7-9, with D possibly TRBD1 on 6 matching bases. The V gene's germline CDR1 is SEHNR and CDR2 FQNEAQ (reference sequence). V lost 6 bases and J lost 5, with 17 bases in between. The CDR3 has 15 amino acids. This CDR3 reads CASSDGGGPHNEQFF. CDR3 in DNA: TGTGCCAGCAGTGATGGGGGCGGGCCTCACAATGAGCAGTTCTTC.

The chain joins TRBV2 to TRBJ1-6; 10 positions agree with TRBD1. This CDR3 contains 15 residues. V trimming: 7 bases; J trimming: 6 bases; junction bases outside the gene matches: 6. Germline CDR1 SNHLY, CDR2 FYNNEI. The DNA of the CDR3 is TGTGCCAGCAAGGGACAGGGGTTTGGTAATTCACCCCTCCACTTT. This codes for CASKGQGFGNSPLHF. The full variable domain, with the rest looked up from reference TRBV2 and TRBJ1-6, is EPEVTQTPSHQVTQMGQEVILRCVPISNHLYFYWYRQILGQKVEFLVSFYNNEISEKSEIFDDQFSVERPDGSNFTLKIRSTKLEDSAMYFCASKGQGFGNSPLHFGNGTRLTVT.

The rearrangement joins TRBV2 to TRBJ2-3, with 11 positions matching TRBD2. The V segment lost 3 bases and the J segment 3 bases; nucleotides outside the gene matches: 2. In germline, CDR1 is SNHLY, CDR2 FYNNEI. The CDR3 is made up of 15 amino acids. Here the CDR3 DNA reads TGTGCCAGCAGTGAGGCTAGCGGGAGGACAGATACGCAGTATTTT. This sequence encodes CASSEASGRTDTQYF.

This clone was detected a few times. The rearrangement uses TRBV2 and TRBJ1-5, with unresolved D. V shed 4 bases and J shed 8 bases, with 15 bases lying between them. The CDR3 totals 14 residues. The germline V gene encodes CDR1 SNHLY and CDR2 FYNNEI. DNA for the CDR3: TGTGCCAGCAGTGTAAGTGGAGGGAAGGAGCCCCAGCATTTT. Its protein is CASSVSGGKEPQHF. The full variable domain, in which reference TRBV2 and TRBJ1-5 provide the parts outside the CDR3, is EPEVTQTPSHQVTQMGQEVILRCVPISNHLYFYWYRQILGQKVEFLVSFYNNEISEKSEIFDDQFSVERPDGSNFTLKIRSTKLEDSAMYFCASSVSGGKEPQHFGDGTRLSIL.

The chain has TRBV6-6 and TRBJ1-3; 10 positions match TRBD1. Germline-derived CDR1 and CDR2 are MNHNY and SVGAGI (reference sequence). This CDR3 has 14 residues. The J segment lost 7 bases and the V segment lost 4 bases, leaving 4 bases of the junction unmatched. CDR3 DNA sequence: TGTGCCAGCAGTTTCTTGGGACAGGGGAACACCATATATTTT. Its translation is CASSFLGQGNTIYF.

The chain is built from TRBV18 and TRBJ2-5, with no clear D. With 0 bases removed from V and 5 bases from J, the gap between germline ends came to 7 bases. The CDR3 covers 13 residues. The V gene's germline CDR1 is KGHSH and CDR2 LQKENI. The CDR3 DNA follows: TGTGCCAGCTCACCACCTCGGGTTGAGACCCAGTACTTC. This translates into CASSPPRVETQYF.

The chain employs TRBV7-8 and TRBJ2-7; a weak D match, TRBD2 (6 bases). Per the germline V gene, CDR1 is SGHVS and CDR2 is FQNEAQ. Trimming took off 8 bases at V and 3 bases at J, with 11 bases between the two ends. The CDR3 is made up of 12 amino acids. The CDR3 region is CASGLEGYEQYF. CDR3 nucleotides: TGTGCCAGCGGGTTGGAGGGCTACGAGCAGTACTTC.

This sequence joins TRBV6-1 and TRBJ2-2, with D unclear. V gave up 8 bases and J gave up 1 base, with 11 bases separating them. Per germline, CDR1 MNHNS and CDR2 SASEGT. The CDR3 covers 14 residues. The CDR3 region has the DNA TGTGCCAGCTGGGCTTACCTGAACACCGGGGAGCTGTTTTTT. Its protein is CASWAYLNTGELFF.

This clone came up a few times. This chain links TRBV5-6 with TRBJ1-5; possible D gene TRBD1, 5 bases. Germline V gives CDR1 SGHDT, CDR2 YYEEEE. The CDR3 consists of 13 residues. Between the trimmed V and J ends, which lost 5 bases and 3 bases, there was a span of 9 bases. CDR3 coding DNA: TGTGCCAGCAGTTCAGGGTCCAATCAGCCCCAGCATTTT. Residues: CASSSGSNQPQHF.

This clone was seen a few times. The V gene is TRBV6-5, the J gene TRBJ2-7; D may be TRBD1 (6 bases). The CDR3 is 15 amino acids. The germline V gene has CDR1 MNHEY and CDR2 SVGAGI. Trimming removed 4 bases at V and 3 bases at J, with 16 bases between. The CDR3 coding sequence is TGTGCCAGCAGTTTTACGACCGGGACAATCTACGAGCAGTACTTC. It is translated as CASSFTTGTIYEQYF.